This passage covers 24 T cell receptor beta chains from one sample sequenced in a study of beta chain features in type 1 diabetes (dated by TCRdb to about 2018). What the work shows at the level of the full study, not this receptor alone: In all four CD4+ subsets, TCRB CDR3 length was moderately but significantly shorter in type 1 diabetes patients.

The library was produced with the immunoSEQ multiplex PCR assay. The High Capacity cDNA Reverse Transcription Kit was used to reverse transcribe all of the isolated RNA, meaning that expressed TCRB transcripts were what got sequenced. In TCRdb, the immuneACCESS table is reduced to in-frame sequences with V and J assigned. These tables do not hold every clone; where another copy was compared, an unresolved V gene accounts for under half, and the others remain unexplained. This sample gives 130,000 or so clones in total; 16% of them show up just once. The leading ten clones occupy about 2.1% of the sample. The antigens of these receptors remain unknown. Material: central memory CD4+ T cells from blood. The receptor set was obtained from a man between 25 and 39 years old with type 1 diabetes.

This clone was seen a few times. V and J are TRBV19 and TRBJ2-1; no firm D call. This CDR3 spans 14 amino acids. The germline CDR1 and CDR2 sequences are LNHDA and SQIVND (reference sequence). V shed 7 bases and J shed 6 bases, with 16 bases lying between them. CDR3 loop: CASTNTARFNEQFF. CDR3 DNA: TGTGCCAGTACGAACACGGCCCGATTCAATGAGCAGTTCTTC.

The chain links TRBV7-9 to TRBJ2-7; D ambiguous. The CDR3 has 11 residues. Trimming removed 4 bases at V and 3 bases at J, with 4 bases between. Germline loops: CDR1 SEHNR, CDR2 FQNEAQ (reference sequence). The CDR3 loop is CASSSYYEQYF. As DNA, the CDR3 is TGTGCCAGCAGCTCTTACTACGAGCAGTACTTC. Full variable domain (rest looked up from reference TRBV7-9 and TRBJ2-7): DTGVSQNPRHKITKRGQNVTFRCDPISEHNRLYWYRQTLGQGPEFLTYFQNEAQLEKSRLLSDRFSAERPKGSFSTLEIQRTEQGDSAMYLCASSSYYEQYFGPGTRLTVT.

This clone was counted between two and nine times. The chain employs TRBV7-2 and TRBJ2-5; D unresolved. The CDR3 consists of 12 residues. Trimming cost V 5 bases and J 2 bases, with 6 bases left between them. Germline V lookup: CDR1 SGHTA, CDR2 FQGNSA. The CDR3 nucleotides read TGTGCCAGCAGCGTTGTTCAAGAGACCCAGTACTTC. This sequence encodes CASSVVQETQYF.

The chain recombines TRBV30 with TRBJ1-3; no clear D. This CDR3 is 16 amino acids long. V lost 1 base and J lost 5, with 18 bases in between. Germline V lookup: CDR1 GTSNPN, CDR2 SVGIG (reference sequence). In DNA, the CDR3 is TGTGCCTGGAGTGCCCCCGGACCGCCCGGTAGAAACACCATATATTTT. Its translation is CAWSAPGPPGRNTIYF.

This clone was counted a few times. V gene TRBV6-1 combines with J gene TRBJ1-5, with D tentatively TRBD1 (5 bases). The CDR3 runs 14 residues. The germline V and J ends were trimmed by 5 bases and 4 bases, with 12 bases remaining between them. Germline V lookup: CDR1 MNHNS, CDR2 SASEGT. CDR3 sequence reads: CASSPRDGNQPQHF. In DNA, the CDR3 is TGTGCCAGCAGTCCCCGGGACGGGAATCAGCCCCAGCATTTT.

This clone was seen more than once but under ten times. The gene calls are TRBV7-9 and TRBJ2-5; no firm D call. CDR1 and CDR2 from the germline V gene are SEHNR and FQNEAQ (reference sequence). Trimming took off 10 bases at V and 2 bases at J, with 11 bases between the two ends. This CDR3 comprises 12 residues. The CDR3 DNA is TGTGCCACCGCCGGACGGCAAGAGACCCAGTACTTC. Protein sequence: CATAGRQETQYF.

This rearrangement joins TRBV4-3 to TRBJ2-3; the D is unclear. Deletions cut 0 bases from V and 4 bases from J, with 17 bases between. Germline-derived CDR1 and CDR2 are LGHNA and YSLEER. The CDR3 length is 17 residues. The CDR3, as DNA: TGCGCCAGCAGCCAAGATCTTACAACAAACCCCCCAGATACGCAGTATTTT. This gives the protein CASSQDLTTNPPDTQYF.

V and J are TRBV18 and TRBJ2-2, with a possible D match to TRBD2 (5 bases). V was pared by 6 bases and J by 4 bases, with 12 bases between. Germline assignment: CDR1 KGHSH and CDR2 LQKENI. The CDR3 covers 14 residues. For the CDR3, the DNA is TGTGCCAGCTCCCTCCGGGGAATCACCGGGGAGCTGTTTTTT. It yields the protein CASSLRGITGELFF.

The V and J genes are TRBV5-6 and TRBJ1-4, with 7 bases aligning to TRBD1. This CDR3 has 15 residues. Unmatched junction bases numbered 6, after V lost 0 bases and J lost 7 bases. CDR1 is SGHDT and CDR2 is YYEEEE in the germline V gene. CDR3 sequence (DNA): TGTGCCAGCAGCTTGGCCACAGGGGAGGGTGAAAAACTGTTTTTT. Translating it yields CASSLATGEGEKLFF.

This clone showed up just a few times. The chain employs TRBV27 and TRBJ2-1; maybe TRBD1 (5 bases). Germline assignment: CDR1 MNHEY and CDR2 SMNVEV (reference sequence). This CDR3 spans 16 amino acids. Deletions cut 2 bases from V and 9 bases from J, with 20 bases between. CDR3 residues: CASSLPAGSVSCEQFF. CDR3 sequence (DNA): TGTGCCAGCAGTTTACCTGCAGGGTCGGTATCTTGTGAGCAGTTCTTC.

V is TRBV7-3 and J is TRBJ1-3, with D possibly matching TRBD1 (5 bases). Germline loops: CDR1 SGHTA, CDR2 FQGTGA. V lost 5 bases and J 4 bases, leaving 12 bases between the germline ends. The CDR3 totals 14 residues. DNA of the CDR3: TGTGCCAGCAGCCCAAGCCAGGGAGGAAACACCATATATTTT. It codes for CASSPSQGGNTIYF.

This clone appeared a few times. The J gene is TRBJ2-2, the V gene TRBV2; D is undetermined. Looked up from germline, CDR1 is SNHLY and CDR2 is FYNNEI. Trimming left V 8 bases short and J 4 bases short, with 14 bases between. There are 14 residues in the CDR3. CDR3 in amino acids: CASSEAGFTGELFF. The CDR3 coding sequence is TGTGCCAGCTCTGAAGCTGGTTTCACCGGGGAGCTGTTTTTT.

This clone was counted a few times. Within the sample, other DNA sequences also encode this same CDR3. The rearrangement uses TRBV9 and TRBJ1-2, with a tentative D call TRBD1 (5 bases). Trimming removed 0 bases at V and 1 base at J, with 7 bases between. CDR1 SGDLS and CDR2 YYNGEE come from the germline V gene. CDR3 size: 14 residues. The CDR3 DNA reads TGTGCCAGCAGCGTAGGCACAGGTAACTATGGCTACACCTTC. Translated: CASSVGTGNYGYTF.

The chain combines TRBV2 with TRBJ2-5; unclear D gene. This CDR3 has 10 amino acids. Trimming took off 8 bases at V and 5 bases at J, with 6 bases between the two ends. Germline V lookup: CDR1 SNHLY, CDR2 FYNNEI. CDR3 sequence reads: CASRLETQYF. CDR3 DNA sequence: TGTGCCAGCCGACTGGAGACCCAGTACTTC.

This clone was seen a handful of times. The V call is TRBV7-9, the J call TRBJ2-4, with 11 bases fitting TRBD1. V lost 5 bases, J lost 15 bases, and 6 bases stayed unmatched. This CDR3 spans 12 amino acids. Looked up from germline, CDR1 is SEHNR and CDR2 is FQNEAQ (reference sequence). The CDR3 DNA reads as TGTGCCAGCAGCCAAGGACAGGGGGCATGGTACTTC. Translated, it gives CASSQGQGAWYF.

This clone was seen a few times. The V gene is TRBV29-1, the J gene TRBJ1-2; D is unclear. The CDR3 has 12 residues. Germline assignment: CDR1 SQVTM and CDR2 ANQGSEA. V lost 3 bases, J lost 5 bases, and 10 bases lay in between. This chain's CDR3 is CSVDRTGYGYTF. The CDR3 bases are TGCAGCGTTGACCGGACGGGATATGGCTACACCTTC.

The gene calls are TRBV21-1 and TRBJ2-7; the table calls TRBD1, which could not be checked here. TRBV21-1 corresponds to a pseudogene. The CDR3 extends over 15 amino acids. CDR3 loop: CASLTQTGVGYEQYF. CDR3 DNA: TGTGCCAGCCTTACTCAGACAGGGGTAGGATACGAGCAGTACTTC.

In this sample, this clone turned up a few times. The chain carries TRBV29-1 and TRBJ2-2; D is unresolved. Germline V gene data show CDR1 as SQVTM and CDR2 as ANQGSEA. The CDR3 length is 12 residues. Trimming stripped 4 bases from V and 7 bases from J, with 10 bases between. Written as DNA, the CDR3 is TGCAGCGTTGGTGAGGCAGGCGGGGAGCTGTTTTTT. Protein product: CSVGEAGGELFF.

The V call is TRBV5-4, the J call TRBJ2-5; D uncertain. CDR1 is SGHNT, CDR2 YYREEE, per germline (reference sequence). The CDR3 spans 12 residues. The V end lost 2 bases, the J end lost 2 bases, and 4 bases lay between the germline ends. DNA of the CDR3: TGTGCCAGCAGCTTATCGCAAGAGACCCAGTACTTC. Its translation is CASSLSQETQYF.

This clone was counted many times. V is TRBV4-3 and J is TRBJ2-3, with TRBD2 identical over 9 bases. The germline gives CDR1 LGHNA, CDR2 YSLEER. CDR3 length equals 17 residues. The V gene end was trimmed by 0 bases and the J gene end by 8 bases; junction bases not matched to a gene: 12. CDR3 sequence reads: CASSQDPSGAEGVTQYF. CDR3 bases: TGCGCCAGCAGCCAAGATCCTAGCGGGGCCGAGGGGGTTACGCAGTATTTT.

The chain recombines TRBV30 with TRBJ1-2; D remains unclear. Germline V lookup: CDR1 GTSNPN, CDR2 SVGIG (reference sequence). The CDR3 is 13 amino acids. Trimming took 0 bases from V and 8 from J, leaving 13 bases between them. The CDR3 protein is CAWSVGIRSGYTF. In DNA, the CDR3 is TGTGCCTGGAGTGTGGGTATTCGGAGCGGCTACACCTTC.

The CDR3 region has the DNA TGTGCCAGCAGGGGCCCGAATCAGCCCCAGCATTTT. Protein sequence: CASRGPNQPQHF. The chain couples TRBV6-5 to TRBJ1-5; D is uncertain. The CDR3 totals 12 residues. Germline CDR1 MNHEY, CDR2 SVGAGI. Trimming left V 6 bases short and J 4 bases short, with 7 bases between.

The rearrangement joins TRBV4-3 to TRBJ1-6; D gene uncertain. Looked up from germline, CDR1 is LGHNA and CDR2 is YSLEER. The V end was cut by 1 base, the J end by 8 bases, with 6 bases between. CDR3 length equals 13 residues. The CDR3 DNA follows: TGCGCCAGCAGCCAAGCACATTATTCACCCCTCCACTTT. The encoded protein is CASSQAHYSPLHF.

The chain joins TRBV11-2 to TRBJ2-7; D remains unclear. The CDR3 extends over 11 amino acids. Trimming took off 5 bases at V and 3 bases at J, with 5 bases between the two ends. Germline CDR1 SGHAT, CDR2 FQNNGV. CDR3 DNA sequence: TGTGCCAGCAGCGCTATCTACGAGCAGTACTTC. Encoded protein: CASSAIYEQYF.